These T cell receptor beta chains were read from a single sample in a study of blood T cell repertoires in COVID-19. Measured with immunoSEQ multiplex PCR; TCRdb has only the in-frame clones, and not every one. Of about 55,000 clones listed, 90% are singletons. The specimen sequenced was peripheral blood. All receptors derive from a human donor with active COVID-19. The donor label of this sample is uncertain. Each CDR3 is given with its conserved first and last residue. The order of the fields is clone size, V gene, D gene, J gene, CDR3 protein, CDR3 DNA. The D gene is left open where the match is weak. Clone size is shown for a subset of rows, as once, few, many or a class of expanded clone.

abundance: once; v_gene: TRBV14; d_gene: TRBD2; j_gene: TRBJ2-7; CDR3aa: CASSQATGGAYEQYF; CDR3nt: TGTGCCAGCAGCCAAGCAACGGGAGGTGCCTACGAGCAGTACTTC
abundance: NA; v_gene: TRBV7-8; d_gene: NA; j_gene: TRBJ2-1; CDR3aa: CASSLAGRIYNEQFF; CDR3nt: TGTGCCAGCAGCTTAGCGGGCAGAATTTACAATGAGCAGTTCTTC
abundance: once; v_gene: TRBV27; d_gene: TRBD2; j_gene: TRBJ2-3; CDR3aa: CASSEAASGSLADTQYF; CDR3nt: TGTGCCAGCAGCGAGGCGGCTAGCGGGAGTCTAGCGGATACGCAGTATTTT
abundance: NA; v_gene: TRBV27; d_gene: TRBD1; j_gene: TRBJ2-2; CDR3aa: CASRTGDAGELFF; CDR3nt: TGTGCCAGCAGGACAGGGGACGCCGGGGAGCTGTTTTTT
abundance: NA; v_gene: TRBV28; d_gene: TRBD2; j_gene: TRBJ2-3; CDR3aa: CASSFLLAGPSTDTQYF; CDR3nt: TGTGCCAGCAGTTTTCTGCTAGCGGGTCCTAGCACAGATACGCAGTATTTT
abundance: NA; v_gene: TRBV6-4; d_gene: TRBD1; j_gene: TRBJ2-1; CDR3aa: CASSDWDSFNEQFF; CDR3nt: TGTGCCAGCAGTGACTGGGACAGTTTCAATGAGCAGTTCTTC
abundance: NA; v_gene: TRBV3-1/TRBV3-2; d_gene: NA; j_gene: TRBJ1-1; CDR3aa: CASSPTEVPEAFF; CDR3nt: TGTGCCAGCAGCCCGACAGAAGTTCCTGAAGCTTTCTTT
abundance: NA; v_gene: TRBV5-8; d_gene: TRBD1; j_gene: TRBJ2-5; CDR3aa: CASSATGGEETQYF; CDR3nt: TGTGCCAGCAGCGCGACAGGGGGCGAAGAGACCCAGTACTTC
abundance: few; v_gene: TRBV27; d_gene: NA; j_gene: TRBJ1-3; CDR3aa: CASSFGRAGNTIYF; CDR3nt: TGTGCCAGCAGTTTTGGCAGGGCTGGAAACACCATATATTTT
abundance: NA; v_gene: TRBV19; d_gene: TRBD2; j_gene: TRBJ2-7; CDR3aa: CASSIGSGTRDEQYF; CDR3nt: TGTGCCAGTAGTATTGGCTCGGGGACTAGAGACGAGCAGTACTTC
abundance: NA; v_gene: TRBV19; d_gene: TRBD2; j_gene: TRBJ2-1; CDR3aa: CASRLAGAGFLNEQFF; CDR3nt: TGTGCCAGTAGACTAGCGGGAGCGGGCTTCCTCAATGAGCAGTTCTTC
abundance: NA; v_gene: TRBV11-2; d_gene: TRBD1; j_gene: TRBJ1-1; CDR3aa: CASSTSQGAIEAFF; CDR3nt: TGTGCCAGCAGCACCTCACAGGGGGCGATTGAAGCTTTCTTT
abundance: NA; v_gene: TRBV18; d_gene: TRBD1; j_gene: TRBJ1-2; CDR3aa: CASSPTGEGGYTF; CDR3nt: TGTGCCAGCTCACCAACAGGGGAAGGTGGCTACACCTTC
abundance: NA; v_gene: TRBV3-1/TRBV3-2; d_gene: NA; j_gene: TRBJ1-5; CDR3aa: CASGTRGQPQHF; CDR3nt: TGTGCCAGCGGAACAAGGGGTCAGCCCCAGCATTTT
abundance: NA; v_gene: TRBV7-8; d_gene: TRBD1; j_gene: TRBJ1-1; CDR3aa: CASSLDRGNTEAFF; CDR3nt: TGTGCCAGCAGCCTGGACAGGGGGAACACTGAAGCTTTCTTT
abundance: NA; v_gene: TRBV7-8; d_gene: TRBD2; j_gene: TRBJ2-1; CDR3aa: CASRRGTSTSNEQFF; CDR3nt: TGTGCCAGCAGGAGGGGGACTAGCACCTCCAATGAGCAGTTCTTC
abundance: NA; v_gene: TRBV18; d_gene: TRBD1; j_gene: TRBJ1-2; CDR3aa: CASSRQTDRVGYGYTF; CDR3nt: TGTGCCAGCTCACGACAGACAGACAGGGTGGGCTATGGCTACACCTTC
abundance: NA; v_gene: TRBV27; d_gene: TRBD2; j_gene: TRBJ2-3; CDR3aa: CASSAPGTSGNTQYF; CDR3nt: TGTGCCAGCAGCGCCCCCGGGACTAGCGGAAATACGCAGTATTTT
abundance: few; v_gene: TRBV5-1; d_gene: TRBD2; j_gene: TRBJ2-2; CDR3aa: CASSPAFGSGISTGELFF; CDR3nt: TGCGCCAGCAGCCCCGCGTTTGGCAGCGGGATAAGCACCGGGGAGCTGTTTTTT
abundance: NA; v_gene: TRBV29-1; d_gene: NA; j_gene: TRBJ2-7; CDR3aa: CSVGGGALNYEQYF; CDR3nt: TGCAGCGTGGGGGGTGGGGCCCTCAACTACGAGCAGTACTTC
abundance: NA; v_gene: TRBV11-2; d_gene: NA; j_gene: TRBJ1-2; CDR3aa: CASTPGRNYGYTF; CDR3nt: TGTGCCAGCACCCCCGGGAGGAACTATGGCTACACCTTC
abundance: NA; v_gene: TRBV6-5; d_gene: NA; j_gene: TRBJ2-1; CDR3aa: CASSSPYNEQFF; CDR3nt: TGTGCCAGCAGTTCCCCTTACAATGAGCAGTTCTTC
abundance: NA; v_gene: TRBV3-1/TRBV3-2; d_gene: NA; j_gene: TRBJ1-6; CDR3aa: CASSQQYSGDGNSPLHF; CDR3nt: TGTGCCAGCAGCCAACAATATTCGGGGGATGGTAATTCACCCCTCCACTTT
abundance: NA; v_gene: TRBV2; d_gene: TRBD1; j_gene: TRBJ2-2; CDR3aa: CASMSGGRDTGELFF; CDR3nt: TGTGCCAGCATGTCAGGGGGTCGGGACACCGGGGAGCTGTTTTTT
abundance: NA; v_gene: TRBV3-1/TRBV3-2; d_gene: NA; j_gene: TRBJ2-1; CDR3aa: CASSQDMGGYGSGVFF; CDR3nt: TGTGCCAGCAGCCAAGATATGGGGGGCTACGGGAGCGGGGTGTTCTTC
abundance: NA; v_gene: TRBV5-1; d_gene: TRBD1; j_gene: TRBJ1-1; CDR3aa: CASSITGGYTEAFF; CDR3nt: TGCGCCAGCAGCATTACAGGGGGCTACACTGAAGCTTTCTTT
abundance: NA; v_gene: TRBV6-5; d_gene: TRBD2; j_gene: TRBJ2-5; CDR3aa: CASSYLSSGSLETQYF; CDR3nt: TGTGCCAGCAGTTACTTGTCTAGCGGGTCGTTGGAGACCCAGTACTTC